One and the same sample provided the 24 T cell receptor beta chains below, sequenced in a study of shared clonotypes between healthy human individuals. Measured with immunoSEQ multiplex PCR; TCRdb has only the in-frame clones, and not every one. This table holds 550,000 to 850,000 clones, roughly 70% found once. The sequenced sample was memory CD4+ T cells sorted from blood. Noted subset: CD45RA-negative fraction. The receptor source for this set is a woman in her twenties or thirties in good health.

As DNA, the CDR3 is TGTGCCAGCAGCTTAGCCATGGTAGGGAACACTGAAGCTTTCTTT. This sequence encodes CASSLAMVGNTEAFF. The chain links TRBV7-9 to TRBJ1-1; D unclear. From germline, CDR1 is SEHNR and CDR2 FQNEAQ (reference sequence). CDR3 length: 15 residues. With 0 bases removed from V and 1 base from J, the gap between germline ends came to 9 bases.

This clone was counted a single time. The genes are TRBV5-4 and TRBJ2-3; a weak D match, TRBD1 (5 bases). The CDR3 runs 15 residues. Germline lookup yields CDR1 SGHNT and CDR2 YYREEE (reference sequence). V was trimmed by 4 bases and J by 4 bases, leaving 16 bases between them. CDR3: CASSPPPQGPDTQYF. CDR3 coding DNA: TGTGCCAGCAGCCCACCCCCCCAGGGCCCAGATACGCAGTATTTT.

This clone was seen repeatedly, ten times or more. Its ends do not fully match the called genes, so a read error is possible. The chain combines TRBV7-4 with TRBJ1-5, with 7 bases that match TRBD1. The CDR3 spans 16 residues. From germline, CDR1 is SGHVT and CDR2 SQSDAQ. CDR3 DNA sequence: TGTGCCAGCAGTTTAGGGGACAGCGATAGCAATCAGCCCCAGCATTTT. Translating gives CASSLGDSDSNQPQHF.

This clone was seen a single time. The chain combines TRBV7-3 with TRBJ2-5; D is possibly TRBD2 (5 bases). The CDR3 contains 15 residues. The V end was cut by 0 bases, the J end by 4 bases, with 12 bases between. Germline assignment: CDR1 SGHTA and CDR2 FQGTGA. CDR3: CASSLTPSGRETQYF. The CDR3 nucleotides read TGTGCCAGCAGCTTAACCCCCAGCGGCCGAGAGACCCAGTACTTC. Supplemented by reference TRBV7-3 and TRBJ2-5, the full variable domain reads GAGVSQTPSNKVTEKGKYVELRCDPISGHTALYWYRQSLGQGPEFLIYFQGTGAADDSGLPNDRFFAVRPEGSVSTLKIQRTERGDSAVYLCASSLTPSGRETQYFGPGTRLLVL.

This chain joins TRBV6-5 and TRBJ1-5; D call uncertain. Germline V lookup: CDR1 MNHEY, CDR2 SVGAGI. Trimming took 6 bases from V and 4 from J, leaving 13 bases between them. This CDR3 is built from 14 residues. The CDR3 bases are TGTGCCAGCAGGTACCTCGGACGGAATCAGCCCCAGCATTTT. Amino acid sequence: CASRYLGRNQPQHF.

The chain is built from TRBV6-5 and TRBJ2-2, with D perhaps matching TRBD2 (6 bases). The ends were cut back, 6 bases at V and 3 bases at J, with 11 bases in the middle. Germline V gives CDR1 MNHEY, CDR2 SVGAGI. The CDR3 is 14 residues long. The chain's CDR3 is CASSPPGDTGELFF. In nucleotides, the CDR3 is TGTGCCAGCAGCCCCCCGGGAGACACCGGGGAGCTGTTTTTT.

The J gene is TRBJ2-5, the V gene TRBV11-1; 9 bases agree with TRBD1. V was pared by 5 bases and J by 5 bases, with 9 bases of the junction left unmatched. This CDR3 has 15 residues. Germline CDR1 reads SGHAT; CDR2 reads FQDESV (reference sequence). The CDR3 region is CASSQGQGLPETQYF. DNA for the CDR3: TGTGCCAGCAGCCAAGGACAGGGGCTGCCGGAGACCCAGTACTTC.

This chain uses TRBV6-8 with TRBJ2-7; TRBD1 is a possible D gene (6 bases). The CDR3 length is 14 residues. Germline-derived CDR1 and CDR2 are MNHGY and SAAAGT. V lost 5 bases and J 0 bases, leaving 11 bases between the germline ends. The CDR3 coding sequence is TGTGCCAGCAGTCTAGGACAGAGCTCCTACGAGCAGTACTTC. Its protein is CASSLGQSSYEQYF.

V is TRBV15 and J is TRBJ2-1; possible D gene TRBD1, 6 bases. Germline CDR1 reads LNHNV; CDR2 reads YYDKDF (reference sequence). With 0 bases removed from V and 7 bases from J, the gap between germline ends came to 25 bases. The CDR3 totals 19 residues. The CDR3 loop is CATSRDSISGHRGGNEQFF. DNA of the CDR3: TGTGCCACCAGCAGAGATTCCATATCGGGACACCGGGGCGGTAATGAGCAGTTCTTC.

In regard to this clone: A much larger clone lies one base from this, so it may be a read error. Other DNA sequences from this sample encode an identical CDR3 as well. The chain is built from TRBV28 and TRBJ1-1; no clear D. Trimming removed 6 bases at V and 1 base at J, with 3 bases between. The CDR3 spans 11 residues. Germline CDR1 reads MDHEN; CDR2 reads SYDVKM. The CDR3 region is CASSRNTEAFF. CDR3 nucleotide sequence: TGTGCCAGCAGCAGGAACACTGAAGCTTTCTTT.

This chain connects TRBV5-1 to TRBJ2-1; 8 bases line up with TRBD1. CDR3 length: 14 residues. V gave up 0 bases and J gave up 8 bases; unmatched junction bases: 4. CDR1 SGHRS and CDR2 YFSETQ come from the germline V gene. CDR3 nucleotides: TGCGCCAGCAGCTTGGCCGACAGGGGCTATGAGCAGTTCTTC. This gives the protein CASSLADRGYEQFF. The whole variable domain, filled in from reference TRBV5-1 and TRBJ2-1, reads KAGVTQTPRYLIKTRGQQVTLSCSPISGHRSVSWYQQTPGQGLQFLFEYFSETQRNKGNFPGRFSGRQFSNSRSEMNVSTLELGDSALYLCASSLADRGYEQFFGPGTRLTVL.

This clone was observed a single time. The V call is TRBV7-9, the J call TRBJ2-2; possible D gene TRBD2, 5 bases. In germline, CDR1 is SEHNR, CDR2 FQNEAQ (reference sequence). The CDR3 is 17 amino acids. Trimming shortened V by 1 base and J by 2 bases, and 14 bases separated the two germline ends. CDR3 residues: CASSLVEKRTNTGELFF. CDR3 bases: TGTGCCAGCAGCTTAGTAGAGAAGCGGACCAACACCGGGGAGCTGTTTTTT.

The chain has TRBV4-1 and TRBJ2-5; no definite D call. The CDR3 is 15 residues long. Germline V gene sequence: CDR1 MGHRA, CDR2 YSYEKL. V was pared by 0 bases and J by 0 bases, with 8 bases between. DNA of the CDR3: TGCGCCAGCAGCCAAGAGGCTCGGTACCAAGAGACCCAGTACTTC. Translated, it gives CASSQEARYQETQYF.

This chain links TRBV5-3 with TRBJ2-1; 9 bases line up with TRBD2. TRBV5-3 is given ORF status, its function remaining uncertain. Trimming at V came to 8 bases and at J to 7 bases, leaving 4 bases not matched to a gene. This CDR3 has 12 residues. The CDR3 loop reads CASKTSGNEQFF. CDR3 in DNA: TGTGCCAGCAAAACTAGCGGGAATGAGCAGTTCTTC.

CDR3 DNA: TGTGCCAGCAGGGTAGAATCGTACGAGCAGTACTTC. Residues: CASRVESYEQYF. This chain links TRBV2 with TRBJ2-7; D ambiguous. V lost 6 bases and J 4 bases, leaving 10 bases between the germline ends. This CDR3 is built from 12 residues. Germline V gene sequence: CDR1 SNHLY, CDR2 FYNNEI.

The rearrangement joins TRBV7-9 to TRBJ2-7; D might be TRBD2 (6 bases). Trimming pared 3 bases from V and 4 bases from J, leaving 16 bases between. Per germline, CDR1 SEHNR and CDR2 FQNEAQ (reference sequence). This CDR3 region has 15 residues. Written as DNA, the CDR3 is TGTGCCAGCAGCTTTTTTGAGACCGGAGGGTACGAGCAGTACTTC. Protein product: CASSFFETGGYEQYF.

CDR3 sequence reads: CASSPSGSYEQYF. CDR3 sequence (DNA): TGTGCCAGCAGCCCTTCCGGAAGCTACGAGCAGTACTTC. The rearrangement links TRBV4-2 to TRBJ2-7, with D uncertain. V lost 4 bases to trimming and J lost 3 bases, with 10 bases between them. Germline CDR1 reads LGHNA; CDR2 reads YNFKEQ. CDR3 size: 13 residues.

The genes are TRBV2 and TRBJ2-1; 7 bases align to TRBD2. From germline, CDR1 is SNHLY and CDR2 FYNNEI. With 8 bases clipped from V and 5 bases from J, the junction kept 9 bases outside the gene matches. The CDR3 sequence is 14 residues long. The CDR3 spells CASCQSGNHNEQFF. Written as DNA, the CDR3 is TGTGCCAGCTGCCAGAGCGGGAACCACAATGAGCAGTTCTTC.

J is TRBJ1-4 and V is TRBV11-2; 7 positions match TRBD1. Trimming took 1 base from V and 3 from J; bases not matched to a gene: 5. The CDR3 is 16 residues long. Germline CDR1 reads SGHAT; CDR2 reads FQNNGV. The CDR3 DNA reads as TGTGCCAGCAGCTTAGTCCAGGGGGGCTCTAATGAAAAACTGTTTTTT. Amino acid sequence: CASSLVQGGSNEKLFF.

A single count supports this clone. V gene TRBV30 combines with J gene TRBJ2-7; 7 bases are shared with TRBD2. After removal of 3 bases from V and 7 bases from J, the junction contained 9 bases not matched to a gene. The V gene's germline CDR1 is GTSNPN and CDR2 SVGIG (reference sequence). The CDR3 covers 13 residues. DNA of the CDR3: TGTGCCTGGAGGGGGGGGGTTGCGGAGGAGCAGTACTTC. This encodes CAWRGGVAEEQYF.

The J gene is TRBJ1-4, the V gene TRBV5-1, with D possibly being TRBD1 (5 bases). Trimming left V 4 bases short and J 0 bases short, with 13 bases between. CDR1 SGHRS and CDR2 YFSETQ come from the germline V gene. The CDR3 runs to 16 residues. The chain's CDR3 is CASSLGTGATNEKLFF. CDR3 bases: TGCGCCAGCAGCCTGGGCACGGGGGCAACTAATGAAAAACTGTTTTTT.

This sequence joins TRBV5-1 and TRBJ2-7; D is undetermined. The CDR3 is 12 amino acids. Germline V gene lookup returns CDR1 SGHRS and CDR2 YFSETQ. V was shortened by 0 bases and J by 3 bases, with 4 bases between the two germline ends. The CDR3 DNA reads TGCGCCAGCAGCTTGGATGTCTACGAGCAGTACTTC. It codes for CASSLDVYEQYF.

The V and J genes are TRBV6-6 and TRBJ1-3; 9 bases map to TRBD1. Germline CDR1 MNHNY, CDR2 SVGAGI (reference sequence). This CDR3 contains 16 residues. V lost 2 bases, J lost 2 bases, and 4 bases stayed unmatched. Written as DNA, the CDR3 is TGTGCCAGCAGTTACGGACAGGGGTCTCCTGGAAACACCATATATTTT. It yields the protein CASSYGQGSPGNTIYF.

As DNA, the CDR3 is TGTGCCAGCAGTTTTGTGTCCGCCGCCTCTCCCCCTAACTATGGCTACACCTTC. It is translated as CASSFVSAASPPNYGYTF. This rearrangement joins TRBV28 to TRBJ1-2; no firm D call. The CDR3 length is 18 residues. The V end was cut by 3 bases, the J end by 0 bases, with 20 bases between. Germline CDR1 reads MDHEN; CDR2 reads SYDVKM.